These T cell receptor beta chains were read from a single sample in a study of shared clonotypes between healthy human individuals. Clones were read by immunoSEQ multiplex PCR, and TCRdb kept only the in-frame ones, dropping some. There are some 690,000 clones in the sample; 90% occur only once, and 30% to 40% lies in the top ten. Sequenced input: memory CD8+ T cells from PBMCs. The receptors were sampled from a man younger than 30 in good health. Some clones in this sample may be carry-over from other donors' samples. CDR3s include the opening cysteine and the closing phenylalanine or tryptophan.

j_call	v_call	cdr3_aa
TRBJ2-1	TRBV27	CASSLRGTHNEQFF
TRBJ1-1	TRBV14	CATGQGTEAFF
TRBJ2-3	TRBV29-1	CSAKAADTQYF
TRBJ2-5	TRBV13	CASSLWGRETQYF
TRBJ1-5	TRBV19	CASSFPRKGSNQPQHF
TRBJ2-1	TRBV15	CATSRDLGRTYSYNEQFF
TRBJ1-1	TRBV27	CASSLYYSPNTEAFF
TRBJ2-7	TRBV4-1	CASSSRTAYEQYF
TRBJ2-7	TRBV4-1	CASSQRVEGLSHEQYF
TRBJ1-5	TRBV9	CASSDGTDSNQPQHF
TRBJ2-1	TRBV6-1	CASSESPRAGYNEQFF
TRBJ2-7	TRBV5-1	CASREGGSYEQYF
TRBJ2-3	TRBV6-6	CASSYYSDTQYF
TRBJ1-4	TRBV11-2	CASSLDGGWSREKLFF
TRBJ2-7	TRBV27	CASSLGDSSYEQYF
TRBJ2-7	TRBV7-8	CASSLWEGRYEQYF
TRBJ2-7	TRBV6-1	CASSVGPPSYEQYF
TRBJ1-3	TRBV29-1	CSVAGASGNTIYF
TRBJ2-7	TRBV7-9	CASSYLGDSEQYF
TRBJ1-4	TRBV27	CASSFSLGEKLFF
TRBJ2-3	TRBV11-2	CASSRSRDFGDTQYF
TRBJ1-1	TRBV2	CASRGRRQAMNTEAFF
TRBJ2-7	TRBV27	CASSGLAGVEQYF
TRBJ1-3	TRBV9	CASSPDRTFTLYSGNTIYF
TRBJ2-7	TRBV7-2	CASSAGTSGRHEQYF